Listed here are 18 T cell receptor beta chains from one sample, sequenced in a study of early T cells in non-severe SARS-CoV-2 infection (dated by TCRdb to the early 2020s). Library creation used 5' RACE. The instrument was a NextSeq 500. The public reads were quality trimmed at Q25 with fastp and then assembled into clones with MiXCR by TCRdb, keeping productive beta chains. CDR3 protein sequences are deduplicated, and each keeps its most common genes and DNA. This sample gives 70,000 to 75,000 distinct CDR3 sequences in total; 9% to 15% of them show up just once. Of the sample, 4% to 5.5% is held by the ten largest clones. The sequencing sample was made of whole blood. All receptors come from an adult who was a healthcare worker with PCR-confirmed SARS-CoV-2 infection or an uninfected control (not recorded which).

This clonotype was detected ten times or more. The V gene is TRBV12-3 or TRBV12-4, the J gene TRBJ2-3, with 7 bases identical to TRBD1. This CDR3 contains 15 residues. V dropped 6 bases and J dropped 2; count of bases not matched to a gene: 8. The CDR3 loop is CASSPMTGFTDTQYF. CDR3 nucleotides: TGTGCCAGCAGCCCCATGACAGGGTTCACAGATACGCAGTATTTT.

CDR3 sequence reads: CASSQDLVRGTDTQYF. CDR3 nucleotides: TGTGCCAGCAGCCAAGATCTCGTCAGGGGCACAGATACGCAGTATTTT. The rearrangement uses TRBV3-1 and TRBJ2-3, with D possibly TRBD1 on 5 matching bases. Trimming shortened V by 0 bases and J by 1 base, and 11 bases separated the two germline ends. Germline CDR1 is LGHDT and CDR2 is YNNKEL (reference sequence). The CDR3 loop spans 16 amino acids.

The V gene is TRBV7-9, the J gene TRBJ2-7; D is perhaps TRBD2 (6 bases). Germline CDR1 is SEHNR and CDR2 is FQNEAQ (reference sequence). The CDR3 has 14 amino acids. V shed 0 bases and J shed 7 bases, with 13 bases lying between them. This CDR3 is CASSLAFVSGEQYF. Written as DNA, the CDR3 is TGTGCCAGCAGCTTAGCATTTGTAAGCGGGGAGCAGTACTTC.

The rearrangement uses TRBV12-3 or TRBV12-4 and TRBJ2-5; 9 bases match TRBD2. Trimming at V came to 3 bases and at J to 4 bases, leaving 6 bases not matched to a gene. The CDR3 covers 15 residues. This chain's CDR3 is CASSFMAGGRETQYF. The CDR3 bases are TGTGCCAGCAGTTTCATGGCGGGGGGGCGAGAGACCCAGTACTTC.

This clonotype was recorded many times. This sequence joins TRBV30 and TRBJ2-4, with D possibly being TRBD2 (7 bases). Germline loops: CDR1 GTSNPN, CDR2 SVGIG (reference sequence). The V and J ends lost 0 bases and 4 bases respectively, with 13 bases between them. CDR3 length: 15 residues. The chain's CDR3 is CAWSVGGPIKNIQYF. The CDR3 nucleotides are TGTGCCTGGAGTGTCGGGGGGCCGATTAAAAACATTCAGTACTTC.

The genes are TRBV2 and TRBJ2-1; maybe TRBD2 (5 bases). Per germline, CDR1 SNHLY and CDR2 FYNNEI. Trimming removed 5 bases from V and 12 bases from J, with 14 bases in between. The CDR3 is 12 residues long. Here the CDR3 DNA reads TGTGCCAGCAGTCTTCCCGGGATAGGGCAGTTCTTC. Protein product: CASSLPGIGQFF.

This clonotype was detected only a few times. The gene calls are TRBV2 and TRBJ1-1; D might be TRBD1 (6 bases). V was clipped by 5 bases and J by 5 bases, with 9 bases between them. Per germline, CDR1 SNHLY and CDR2 FYNNEI. CDR3 length: 12 residues. CDR3 DNA: TGTGCCAGCAGTACACAGGGAACTGAAGCTTTCTTT. Its protein is CASSTQGTEAFF.

This clonotype has more than one count but fewer than ten. The chain carries TRBV24-1 and TRBJ2-1; 11 bases are shared with TRBD1. Germline V gives CDR1 KGHDR, CDR2 SFDVKD. The CDR3 runs to 15 residues. V shed 3 bases and J 8 bases; nucleotides not matched to a gene: 5. The CDR3 region has the DNA TGTGCCACCAGTGATACGGGACAGGGGGGCGATGAGCAGTTCTTC. It is translated as CATSDTGQGGDEQFF.

The chain carries TRBV20-1 and TRBJ2-4; 9 positions agree with TRBD2. The CDR3 consists of 18 residues. With 3 bases clipped from V and 3 bases from J, the junction kept 15 bases outside the gene matches. The germline gives CDR1 DFQATT, CDR2 SNEGSKA (reference sequence). CDR3 amino acids: CSASRWVAGEGGKNIQYF. CDR3 nucleotide sequence: TGCAGTGCTAGTCGATGGGTAGCGGGAGAGGGGGGCAAAAACATTCAGTACTTC.

This clonotype was recorded a few times. V is TRBV7-2 and J is TRBJ2-1; D may be TRBD2 (6 bases). V was trimmed by 5 bases and J by 6 bases, leaving 17 bases between them. The CDR3 has 15 amino acids. The V gene's germline CDR1 is SGHTA and CDR2 FQGNSA. The CDR3 protein is CASSRGTFSRNEQFF. The CDR3 nucleotides are TGTGCCAGCAGCCGAGGGACTTTCTCCCGCAATGAGCAGTTCTTC.

This clonotype was detected ten times or more. The chain combines TRBV19 with TRBJ2-7; maybe TRBD1 (5 bases). Trimming removed 1 base from V and 4 bases from J, with 8 bases in between. This CDR3 comprises 13 residues. Per the germline V gene, CDR1 is LNHDA and CDR2 is SQIVND (reference sequence). The CDR3: CASSIGQMYEQYF. DNA of the CDR3: TGTGCCAGTAGTATAGGACAGATGTACGAGCAGTACTTC.

This clonotype showed up just a few times. The rearrangement uses TRBV9 and TRBJ2-5; D remains ambiguous. V was clipped by 0 bases and J by 7 bases, with 13 bases between them. The CDR3 sequence is 14 residues long. Germline CDR1 SGDLS, CDR2 YYNGEE. The CDR3 region is CASSVAVTAGTQYF. Written as DNA, the CDR3 is TGTGCCAGCAGCGTAGCCGTGACGGCTGGGACCCAGTACTTC.

This clonotype was found many times. The chain's CDR3 is CASSSGINTEAFF. The CDR3, as DNA: TGTGCCAGCAGCTCGGGGATAAACACTGAAGCTTTCTTT. This chain links TRBV7-3 with TRBJ1-1; no clear D gene. V was cut by 4 bases and J by 2 bases, with 8 bases left in between. The V gene's germline CDR1 is SGHTA and CDR2 FQGTGA. The CDR3 consists of 13 residues.

This clonotype was seen ten or more times. This chain links TRBV5-1 with TRBJ2-2, with D unresolved. The CDR3 runs 16 residues. Germline V gene sequence: CDR1 SGHRS, CDR2 YFSETQ. With 0 bases removed from V and 0 bases from J, the gap between germline ends came to 9 bases. Here the CDR3 DNA reads TGCGCCAGCAGCTTGGAGGCCCGCTCGAACACCGGGGAGCTGTTTTTT. It codes for CASSLEARSNTGELFF.

This clonotype was observed a handful of times. The chain is built from TRBV4-2 and TRBJ2-2; the D is unclear. This CDR3 has 13 residues. Trimming shortened V by 0 bases and J by 6 bases, and 5 bases separated the two germline ends. Looked up from germline, CDR1 is LGHNA and CDR2 is YNFKEQ. CDR3 loop: CASSQDPPGELFF. The CDR3 region has the DNA TGTGCCAGCAGCCAAGATCCCCCCGGGGAGCTGTTTTTT.

This clonotype was recorded many times. The V gene is TRBV20-1, the J gene TRBJ2-3, with 9 positions matching TRBD1. This CDR3 spans 15 amino acids. Germline V gene data show CDR1 as DFQATT and CDR2 as SNEGSKA (reference sequence). Germline trimming cut 0 bases from V and 1 base from J; bases unmatched to any gene: 2. The CDR3 region is CSARDDRGGTDTQYF. CDR3 DNA: TGCAGTGCTAGAGATGACAGGGGGGGCACAGATACGCAGTATTTT.

Note on this clonotype: This may stem from a read error, because a much larger clone lies one nucleotide away. The chain links TRBV30 to TRBJ2-3; TRBD2 matches 7 bases. Per the germline V gene, CDR1 is GTSNPN and CDR2 is SVGIG (reference sequence). The CDR3 spans 14 residues. CDR3 sequence: CVWSVGSGTDTQYF. The CDR3 DNA is TGTGTCTGGAGTGTAGGTAGCGGGACAGATACGCAGTATTTT.

This clonotype was counted many times. The V and J genes are TRBV12-3 or TRBV12-4 and TRBJ1-1; no reliable D call. CDR3 length: 13 residues. Trimming removed 6 bases at V and 5 bases at J, with 13 bases between. The CDR3 protein is CASRSQPWTEAFF. CDR3 DNA: TGTGCCAGCAGGTCCCAGCCCTGGACTGAAGCTTTCTTT.